Listed below are T cell receptor beta chains from one sample, sequenced in a study of cytomegalovirus exposure and HLA in healthy donors. Profiling relied on immunoSEQ multiplex PCR, and the TCRdb table lists in-frame clones only, not all of them. The sample lists 170,000 or so clones, 85% seen once, with approximately 15% in the top ten. Sequencing was carried out using PBMCs. The origin of the receptors is a young man in good health and CMV-seropositive. The CDR3 runs from the conserved cysteine through the conserved F or W. Fields, in order: D gene, J gene, V gene, clone size, CDR3 DNA, CDR3 protein. A D gene is named only where the DNA matches it firmly. Size is stated for part of the rows, as once, few or many counts, or as a class when the clone is expanded.

NA | TRBJ1-6 | TRBV6-5 | NA | TGTGCCAGCACAGGGGACCAGTTCTATAATTCACCCCTCCACTTT | CASTGDQFYNSPLHF
NA | TRBJ2-2 | TRBV28 | NA | TGTGCCAGCCGACAGGCCGCCGGGGAGCTGTTTTTT | CASRQAAGELFF
NA | TRBJ2-3 | TRBV4-1 | few | TGCGCCAGCAGCCAAGGGACTCTTGCTTCTACGCAGTATTTT | CASSQGTLASTQYF
NA | TRBJ1-1 | TRBV19 | NA | TGTGCCAGTAAAGAGGGAACGTGGGCTTTCTTT | CASKEGTWAFF
NA | TRBJ2-1 | TRBV5-1 | NA | TGCGCCAGCAGCTTCAGCCTTCCGGGTAGCTCCTACAATGAGCAGTTCTTC | CASSFSLPGSSYNEQFF
TRBD2 | TRBJ2-4 | TRBV6-5 | NA | TGTGCCAGCAGGGCAGCGGGGGCCAACATTCAGTACTTC | CASRAAGANIQYF
TRBD2 | TRBJ2-7 | TRBV5-1 | NA | TGCGCCAGTTCTACTGGGACTAGCGGGTTCTCCTACGAGCAGTACTTC | CASSTGTSGFSYEQYF
TRBD2 | TRBJ2-3 | TRBV4-1 | NA | TGCGCCAGCAGCCAAGCCGATACACTAGCGGGGGGCTCGATGATGGGCACAGATACGCAGTATTTT | CASSQADTLAGGSMMGTDTQYF
TRBD1 | TRBJ1-2 | TRBV7-9 | once | TGTGCCAGCAGCTTCGGGGACAGGTCGGTCGGTGGCTACACCTTC | CASSFGDRSVGGYTF
TRBD1 | TRBJ2-7 | TRBV9 | NA | TGTGCCAGCAGCGTTGGACAGGGGCAAGGCTACGAGCAGTACTTC | CASSVGQGQGYEQYF
NA | TRBJ2-1 | TRBV27 | NA | TGTGCCAGCTCCCCACCGGAGGGAGGACAGGCCTACAATGAGCAGTTCTTC | CASSPPEGGQAYNEQFF
NA | TRBJ2-5 | TRBV18 | few | TGTGCCAGCTCACCAGAGTACCAAGAGACCCAGTACTTC | CASSPEYQETQYF
TRBD1 | TRBJ1-4 | TRBV28 | NA | TGTGCCAGCAGTTATCTAGGGCGGGACAGGGGGCGCGATAATGAAAAACTGTTTTTT | CASSYLGRDRGRDNEKLFF
NA | TRBJ2-7 | TRBV13 | NA | TGTGCCAGCAGCTCCCGCGGAGGCGAGCAGTACTTC | CASSSRGGEQYF
NA | TRBJ2-1 | TRBV7-9 | NA | TGTGCCAGCAGCTCGTTGGGCGGGATTTACAATGAGCAGTTCTTC | CASSSLGGIYNEQFF
TRBD1 | TRBJ2-3 | TRBV5-1 | NA | TGCGCCAGCACACCCAACCCGGGACAGGGTTGGTATACGCAGTATTTT | CASTPNPGQGWYTQYF
TRBD2 | TRBJ2-2 | TRBV5-6 | NA | TGTGCCAGCAGCCCGGGGGGGCAGGGGAACACCGGGGAGCTGTTTTTT | CASSPGGQGNTGELFF
TRBD1 | TRBJ2-1 | TRBV18 | NA | TGTGCCAGCTCACCCCAGAGGGGGCCTCGAGAGCAGTTCTTC | CASSPQRGPREQFF
NA | TRBJ1-1 | TRBV27 | once | TGTGCCAGCAGTTCCTTAGCTTGGCAGGGAGGCACTGAAGCTTTCTTT | CASSSLAWQGGTEAFF
TRBD1 | TRBJ1-1 | TRBV15 | NA | TGTGCCACCAGCAGTATAAGACAGGGTATCACTGAAGCTTTCTTT | CATSSIRQGITEAFF
TRBD2 | TRBJ2-5 | TRBV10-3 | NA | TGTGCCATCAGTTATACTAGCGGGGCCCAAGAGACCCAGTACTTC | CAISYTSGAQETQYF
NA | TRBJ2-3 | TRBV19 | NA | TGTGCCAGTAGTATTCAGGGCAGCACAGATACGCAGTATTTT | CASSIQGSTDTQYF
NA | TRBJ2-4 | TRBV28 | NA | TGTGCCAGTAAAACGACAGGAGCCAAAAACATTCAGTACTTC | CASKTTGAKNIQYF
NA | TRBJ1-2 | TRBV6-1 | NA | TGTGCCAGCAGCCAGGCCAGGCCTTATGGCTACACCTTC | CASSQARPYGYTF
NA | TRBJ2-5 | TRBV23-1 | NA | TGCGCCAGCAGTCAATGTAATTCGCCGGGACTCCGAGAGACCCAGTACTTC | CASSQCNSPGLRETQYF
NA | TRBJ2-5 | TRBV9 | NA | TGTGCCAGCAGCGTAGCGGCAGGGCAAGAGACCCAGTACTTC | CASSVAAGQETQYF
TRBD2 | TRBJ2-1 | TRBV28 | NA | TGTGCCAGCAGTTCCCTCTCTACAGCGGGAGTTTACAATGAGCAGTTCTTC | CASSSLSTAGVYNEQFF
TRBD1 | TRBJ2-7 | TRBV28 | NA | TGTGCCAGCAGCCGTCTGCTGGGACAGGGGACCTACGAGCAGTACTTC | CASSRLLGQGTYEQYF
TRBD2 | TRBJ2-5 | TRBV6-1 | NA | TGTGCCAGCAGTGAAGGAGCTAGCGGGAGGTTAGAGACCCAGTACTTC | CASSEGASGRLETQYF
NA | TRBJ2-5 | TRBV4-1 | NA | TGCGCCAGCAGGACAGGAGACCAAGAGACCCAGTACTTC | CASRTGDQETQYF
TRBD1 | TRBJ1-2 | TRBV6-5 | NA | TGTGCCAGCAGTCCGAGACAGGGCAACACTTATGGCTACACCTTC | CASSPRQGNTYGYTF
NA | TRBJ2-5 | TRBV7-6 | NA | TGTGCCAGCAGCTTAGCGGGCGAGACCCAGTACTTC | CASSLAGETQYF
NA | TRBJ2-3 | TRBV6-5 | NA | TGTGCCAGCAGTTACCGGAGGGAGACAGATACGCAGTATTTT | CASSYRRETDTQYF
TRBD2 | TRBJ2-7 | TRBV30 | NA | TGTGCCTGTAGATATAGCGGGACCCCAAGAGGGTACGAGCAGTACTTC | CACRYSGTPRGYEQYF
NA | TRBJ2-7 | TRBV5-1 | NA | TGCGCCAGCAGCTCCCAGGGGGGTAGCTCCTACGAGCAGTACTTC | CASSSQGGSSYEQYF
NA | TRBJ1-1 | TRBV6-1 | once | TGTGCCAGCAGTGAAGTGCAGACGGGGAAGGCTTTCTTT | CASSEVQTGKAFF
NA | TRBJ2-7 | TRBV10-3 | NA | TGTGCCATCAGAACGGGACAAGACTACGAGCAGTACTTC | CAIRTGQDYEQYF
TRBD1 | TRBJ1-2 | TRBV7-9 | NA | TGTGCCAGCACCTTCGGACAGGGGTTTTATGGCTACACCTTC | CASTFGQGFYGYTF
TRBD1 | TRBJ1-2 | TRBV18 | NA | TGTGCCAGCTCACGTTCCGGGACAGAGGATAACTATGGCTACACCTTC | CASSRSGTEDNYGYTF
NA | TRBJ1-4 | TRBV5-1 | NA | TGCGCCAGCAGGGCAGGGGATAATGAAAAACTGTTTTTT | CASRAGDNEKLFF
TRBD1 | TRBJ2-2 | TRBV9 | NA | TGTGCCAGTACCTCGGGACAGTTGGCCGGGGAGCTGTTTTTT | CASTSGQLAGELFF
NA | TRBJ2-7 | TRBV28 | NA | TGTGCCAGCACTCCCCGGGGGGCGGGCCACTACGAGCAGTACTTC | CASTPRGAGHYEQYF
NA | TRBJ2-6 | TRBV19 | NA | TGTGCCAGTATGGCACCGACAGGCTCTGGGGCCAACGTCCTGACTTTC | CASMAPTGSGANVLTF
TRBD1 | TRBJ2-2 | TRBV2 | few | TGTGCCAGCAGTGGGGACAGGCACGGGGAGCTGTTTTTT | CASSGDRHGELFF
NA | TRBJ1-5 | TRBV28 | NA | TGTGCCAGCAGTTTATCAGGGGTCCGGGATCAGCCCCAGCATTTT | CASSLSGVRDQPQHF
TRBD1 | TRBJ2-4 | TRBV6-5 | NA | TGTGCCAGCAGCTACACGGACAGGGGCCCCAAAAACATTCAGTACTTC | CASSYTDRGPKNIQYF
TRBD2 | TRBJ2-3 | TRBV11-3 | NA | TGTGCCAGCAGCTCCTTAGCGGGAGGCACAGATACGCAGTATTTT | CASSSLAGGTDTQYF
NA | TRBJ2-7 | TRBV28 | NA | TGTGCCAGCAGCCCGGGACAACGAACCCACGAGCAGTACTTC | CASSPGQRTHEQYF
NA | TRBJ1-4 | TRBV11-2 | NA | TGTGCCAGCAGCCAGACCGCGGGGGCGCCCCGAAAACTGTTTTTT | CASSQTAGAPRKLFF
NA | TRBJ2-3 | TRBV4-2 | once | TGTGCCAGCAGCCAAGAGGGGGGGCCACTTAGCACAGATACGCAGTATTTT | CASSQEGGPLSTDTQYF
NA | TRBJ1-2 | TRBV28 | NA | TGTGCCACCACCCCCCCGGGAGCTAACTATGGCTACACCTTC | CATTPPGANYGYTF
NA | TRBJ1-3 | TRBV19 | NA | TGTGCCAGTAGCCGACAGGTCTCTGGAAACACCATATATTTT | CASSRQVSGNTIYF
TRBD2 | TRBJ2-1 | TRBV13 | NA | TGTGCCAGCAGCCCAGCCGGGACTAGCGGCTACAATGAGCAGTTCTTC | CASSPAGTSGYNEQFF
NA | TRBJ2-7 | TRBV6-1 | NA | TGTGCCAGCAGATTCAGGGACCCCGCGGGGTACGAGCAGTACTTC | CASRFRDPAGYEQYF
TRBD1 | TRBJ2-3 | TRBV27 | NA | TGTGCCAGCAGTCAGGGGACAGCCACAGATACGCAGTATTTT | CASSQGTATDTQYF
NA | TRBJ2-7 | TRBV7-5 | few | TGTGCCAGAAGCAGATCCGGGACAGGGGGCGGCTACGAGCAGTACTTC | CARSRSGTGGGYEQYF
TRBD1 | TRBJ1-1 | TRBV7-2 | once | TGTGCCAGCAGCTTAGGAGGGGGACAGGGTGCGCGGACTGAAGCTTTCTTT | CASSLGGGQGARTEAFF
NA | TRBJ2-1 | TRBV11-2 | NA | TGTGCCAGCAGCTTCGGAACAGGGATGGTACATGAGCAGTTCTTC | CASSFGTGMVHEQFF
NA | TRBJ1-2 | TRBV6-1 | few | TGTGCCAGCAGTACGACAGCTAACTATGGCTACACCTTC | CASSTTANYGYTF
NA | TRBJ1-4 | TRBV12-5 | NA | TGTGCTAGTGGTACTCCCTCGGGTGAAAAACTGTTTTTT | CASGTPSGEKLFF